The clone carrying this T cell receptor beta chain was seen a few times. The data stem from a study of response to subunit inactivated influenza vaccine. The V gene end was trimmed by 7 bases and the J gene end by 10 bases; junction bases not matched to a gene: 9. The germline CDR1 and CDR2 sequences are MDHEN and SYDVKM. The CDR3 runs 13 residues. TCRdb re-analysed the RT-PCR reads in MiXCR, keeping a single row per CDR3 protein. The table has hundreds of thousands of distinct CDR3 sequences, 14% seen once. The sequences come from PBMCs from blood, collected roughly 15 days before vaccination. The chain links TRBV28 to TRBJ2-1; 8 positions match TRBD2. The TCR was taken from a man between 45 and 60 years old who received an inactivated influenza vaccine. The CDR3, as DNA: TGTGCCAGCAAGCGACTAGCGTGGGACGAGCAGTTCTTC. Protein product: CASKRLAWDEQFF.